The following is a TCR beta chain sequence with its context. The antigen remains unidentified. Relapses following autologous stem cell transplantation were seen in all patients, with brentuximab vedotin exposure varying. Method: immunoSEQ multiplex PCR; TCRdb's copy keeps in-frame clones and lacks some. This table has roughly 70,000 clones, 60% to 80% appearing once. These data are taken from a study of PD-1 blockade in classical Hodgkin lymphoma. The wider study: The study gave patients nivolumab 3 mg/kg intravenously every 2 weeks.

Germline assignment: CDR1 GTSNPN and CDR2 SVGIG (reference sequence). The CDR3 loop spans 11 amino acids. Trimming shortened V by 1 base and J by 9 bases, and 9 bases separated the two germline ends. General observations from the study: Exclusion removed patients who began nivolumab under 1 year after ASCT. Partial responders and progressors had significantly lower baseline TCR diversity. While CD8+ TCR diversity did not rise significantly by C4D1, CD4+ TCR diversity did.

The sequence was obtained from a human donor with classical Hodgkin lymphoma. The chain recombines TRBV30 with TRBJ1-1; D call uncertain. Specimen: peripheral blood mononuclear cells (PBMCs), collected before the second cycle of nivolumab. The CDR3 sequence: CAWSEGRKAFF. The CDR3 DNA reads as TGTGCCTGGAGTGAAGGCCGGAAAGCTTTCTTT. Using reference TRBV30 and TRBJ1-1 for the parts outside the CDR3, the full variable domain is SQTIHQWPATLVQPVGSPLSLECTVEGTSNPNLYWYRQAAGRGLQLLFYSVGIGQISSEVPQNLSASRPQDRQFILSSKKLLLSDSGFYLCAWSEGRKAFFGQGTRLTVV.